This T cell receptor beta chain was documented in a study of blood T cell repertoires in COVID-19 (dated by TCRdb to 2020 to 2022). Background for the entire study: Collaborator samples came from the United States, Italy and Spain and covered acute and convalescent phases of COVID-19. The material from the prospective study consisted of cDNA or gDNA derived from T cells, B-cell-depleted T cells, or PBMCs. The dataset comprised deeply sampled blood TCRbeta repertoires from subjects exposed to, actively infected with, or recovered from COVID-19. The repertoires were made available in a free public database intended to serve as a resource for research on the immune response to SARS-CoV-2. The samples were drawn from the first 160 participants of the ongoing ImmuneRACE study and from 1,254 subjects provided by 6 global collaborators. Nearly every sample came with metadata listing a de-identified subject ID, COVID-19 status, age in years and sex. Where HLA class I and class II types were available, the types were taken from metadata supplied by the sample provider, not from assay-based typing. The paper as a whole reports these results and caveats: The amount of clinical and demographic metadata varied by source and participant and was provided uncurated.

Cut back by 1 base and 6 bases, the V and J ends lie 14 bases apart. CDR1 and CDR2 were assigned from the germline V gene as SGHRS and YFSETQ. The cysteine opens and the phenylalanine closes a CDR3 of 14 amino acids. Of all the DNA, just the CDR3 is kept, 42 bases in frame from base 1. Of note for this clone: Its recognized antigen is unknown. No much larger clone is present one base from it, and per-base qualities are unavailable.

TCRbeta CDR3 regions were amplified from genomic DNA by means of the immunoSEQ Assay, a bias-controlled multiplex PCR. In the paper's pipeline: Within the assay, amplification of reference gene primers was used to estimate how many nucleated cells each sample contained. Sequence reads were collapsed and filtered to measure the absolute abundance of every unique TCRbeta CDR3 rearrangement. For each sample, productive Simpson clonality was calculated as the square root of Simpson's diversity index over productive rearrangements. TCRdb carries this immuneACCESS record with in-frame sequences only. Its versions omit some clonotypes, under half of them owing to an unresolved V gene in the studies checked, with the rest unexplained. That table furnishes V, J and clone size, whereas the DNA furnished D and trimming. In this sample the table shows about 280,000 clones, around 85% of which occur a single time. The top ten clonotypes cover approximately 9.9% of the sample.

Whole blood was collected in K2EDTA tubes by collaborating institutions according to the institutions' own protocols. For TCRbeta analysis, collaborator samples were shipped as frozen whole blood, as isolated PBMCs, or as DNA extracted from either sample type. Recombination joined TRBV5-1 with TRBJ2-7; the D gene is perhaps TRBD1, on 5 matching bases. This TCR was recovered from a woman aged 70-85 years with acute or convalescent COVID-19. Input material: peripheral blood. The nucleotides read TGCGCCAGCAGCTTGTCTGGGGCCGGATCCGAGCAGTACTTC. It translates to CASSLSGAGSEQYF.